This passage covers 15 T cell receptor beta chains from one sample sequenced in a study of blood T cell repertoires in COVID-19. Data came from immunoSEQ multiplex PCR; TCRdb stores just in-frame clones and leaves some out. The sample carries 300,000 to 400,000 clones, more than 75% recorded once. Material: PBMCs or T cells enriched from blood (not recorded which). Source of these receptors: a woman aged 25 to 45 with acute COVID-19.

The chain carries TRBV7-9 and TRBJ2-2; 9 positions match TRBD1. The germline gives CDR1 SEHNR, CDR2 FQNEAQ (reference sequence). The CDR3 loop spans 15 amino acids. J gave up 7 bases and V 4 bases, and 7 bases lay outside the gene matches. The CDR3 loop reads CASSSKGTGYGELFF. The DNA of the CDR3 is TGTGCCAGCAGCTCAAAAGGGACAGGGTACGGGGAGCTGTTTTTT.

The count of this clone is one. The DNA of the CDR3 is TGTGCCAGCAAGGACAGGACCCACTCTGGGGCCAACGTCCTGACTTTC. As protein: CASKDRTHSGANVLTF. The chain combines TRBV27 with TRBJ2-6; the match to TRBD1 covers 7 bases. This CDR3 comprises 16 residues. Germline trimming cut 7 bases from V and 0 bases from J; bases unmatched to any gene: 6. Germline CDR1 MNHEY, CDR2 SMNVEV (reference sequence).

The chain couples TRBV30 to TRBJ1-3; D uncertain. CDR1 is GTSNPN and CDR2 is SVGIG in the germline V gene (reference sequence). Trimming pared 2 bases from V and 4 bases from J, leaving 6 bases between. The CDR3 contains 12 residues. CDR3 region: CAWSLQGNTIYF. The CDR3 nucleotides are TGTGCCTGGAGTCTGCAGGGAAACACCATATATTTT.

A note on this clone: This CDR3 is also generated by other DNA sequences in the sample. This chain uses TRBV24-1 with TRBJ1-2; D possibly corresponds to TRBD1 (5 bases). This CDR3 is built from 14 residues. The germline V gene has CDR1 KGHDR and CDR2 SFDVKD. The germline V and J ends were trimmed by 2 bases and 2 bases, with 8 bases remaining between them. CDR3 residues: CATSDSQGNYGYTF. The CDR3 nucleotides are TGTGCCACCAGTGATTCGCAGGGCAACTATGGCTACACCTTC.

As DNA, the CDR3 is TGTGCCAGCAGCTTTCGTGGGGCCGATAACACCGGGGAGCTGTTTTTT. Its translation is CASSFRGADNTGELFF. The chain employs TRBV7-2 and TRBJ2-2; tentative D call: TRBD1 (5 bases). V gave up 3 bases and J gave up 2 bases, with 13 bases separating them. CDR3 length equals 16 residues. Germline CDR1 reads SGHTA; CDR2 reads FQGNSA.

For this clone: The DNA is left out, because the CDR3 cannot be placed on it with certainty; the CDR3 is given as TCRdb lists it. CDR3 sequence: CASSTSGGRSYNSPLHF. The V gene is TRBV19, the J gene TRBJ1-6. Germline CDR1 reads LNHDA; CDR2 reads SQIVND (reference sequence). The CDR3 contains 17 residues when both ends are counted.

The CDR3 is CASEASGTVNEKLFF. The CDR3 nucleotides are TGTGCCAGTGAAGCCTCCGGGACAGTTAATGAAAAACTGTTTTTT. The chain recombines TRBV7-9 with TRBJ1-4; 7 bases match TRBD1. Germline V gene sequence: CDR1 SEHNR, CDR2 FQNEAQ (reference sequence). The J segment lost 4 bases and the V segment lost 9 bases, leaving 11 bases of the junction unmatched. The CDR3 totals 15 residues.

This chain joins TRBV5-1 and TRBJ1-5; 7 bases agree with TRBD1. Losses at the gene ends were 4 bases for V and 7 bases for J; bases not matched to a gene: 11. Germline CDR1 SGHRS, CDR2 YFSETQ. This CDR3 region has 15 residues. The CDR3 loop reads CASSRGDRARQPQHF. CDR3 coding DNA: TGCGCCAGCAGCCGAGGTGACAGGGCGAGGCAGCCCCAGCATTTT.

This rearrangement joins TRBV30 to TRBJ1-1; D may be TRBD1 (5 bases). Deletions cut 7 bases from V and 8 bases from J, with 14 bases between. There are 11 residues in the CDR3. Germline V gene sequence: CDR1 GTSNPN, CDR2 SVGIG (reference sequence). CDR3: CASSEDSEAFF. DNA of the CDR3: TGTGCCTCGTCTGAAGACAGCGAAGCTTTCTTT.

With regard to this clone: Given a much more abundant clone one base away, this may be a read error. Other DNA sequences within the sample encode an identical CDR3. The chain employs TRBV19 and TRBJ1-1; 9 positions agree with TRBD1. This CDR3 contains 13 residues. The V gene end was trimmed by 10 bases and the J gene end by 2 bases; junction bases not matched to a gene: 5. CDR1 and CDR2 (germline): LNHDA, SQIVND (reference sequence). The CDR3 DNA sequence: TGTGCCACCCAACAGGGGGCAAACACTGAAGCTTTCTTT. It is translated as CATQQGANTEAFF. The full variable domain, its missing parts supplied by reference TRBV19 and TRBJ1-1, is DGGITQSPKYLFRKEGQNVTLSCEQNLNHDAMYWYRQDPGQGLRLIYYSQIVNDFQKGDIAEGYSVSREKKESFPLTVTSAQKNPTAFYLCATQQGANTEAFFGQGTRLTVV.

The chain links TRBV27 to TRBJ1-5, with D uncertain. Trimming removed 0 bases at V and 5 bases at J, with 11 bases between. Germline V gene data show CDR1 as MNHEY and CDR2 as SMNVEV (reference sequence). The CDR3 extends over 15 amino acids. As DNA, the CDR3 is TGTGCCAGCAGTTTATCAAGATTCGGGGATCAGCCCCAGCATTTT. It translates to CASSLSRFGDQPQHF.

The gene calls are TRBV5-6 and TRBJ2-2; 11 nucleotides line up with TRBD2. This CDR3 contains 16 residues. CDR1 and CDR2 from the germline V gene are SGHDT and YYEEEE. Trimming took 4 bases from V and 6 from J; bases not matched to a gene: 8. CDR3 amino acids: CASSELAGDLAGELFF. The CDR3 region has the DNA TGTGCCAGCAGCGAACTAGCGGGGGATTTGGCCGGGGAGCTGTTTTTT.

This clone showed up just once. This rearrangement joins TRBV6-5 to TRBJ2-7; TRBD2 is a possible D gene (6 bases). The V and J ends lost 5 bases and 2 bases respectively, with 16 bases between them. The V gene's germline CDR1 is MNHEY and CDR2 SVGAGI. CDR3 length equals 15 residues. The DNA of the CDR3 is TGTGCCAGCAGTCCCTCCGGAGGGGCCACCTACGAGCAGTACTTC. Protein: CASSPSGGATYEQYF.

The rearrangement uses TRBV9 and TRBJ1-6; 8 bases agree with TRBD1. The CDR3 runs to 15 residues. Germline CDR1 and CDR2: SGDLS and YYNGEE. V shed 6 bases, J shed 8 bases, and the junction held 10 bases outside the gene matches. The CDR3 nucleotides are TGTGCCAGCACCCAGACCGGGACAGGAGATTCACCCCTCCACTTT. This sequence encodes CASTQTGTGDSPLHF.

CDR3 DNA sequence: TGTGCCATCAGTGAGTCGACAGGGCCATACTATGGCTACACCTTC. Its protein product is CAISESTGPYYGYTF. V gene TRBV10-3 combines with J gene TRBJ1-2, with 7 bases identical to TRBD1. Germline CDR1 and CDR2: ENHRY and SYGVKD. This CDR3 region has 15 residues. Losses at the gene ends were 0 bases for V and 3 bases for J; bases not matched to a gene: 4.